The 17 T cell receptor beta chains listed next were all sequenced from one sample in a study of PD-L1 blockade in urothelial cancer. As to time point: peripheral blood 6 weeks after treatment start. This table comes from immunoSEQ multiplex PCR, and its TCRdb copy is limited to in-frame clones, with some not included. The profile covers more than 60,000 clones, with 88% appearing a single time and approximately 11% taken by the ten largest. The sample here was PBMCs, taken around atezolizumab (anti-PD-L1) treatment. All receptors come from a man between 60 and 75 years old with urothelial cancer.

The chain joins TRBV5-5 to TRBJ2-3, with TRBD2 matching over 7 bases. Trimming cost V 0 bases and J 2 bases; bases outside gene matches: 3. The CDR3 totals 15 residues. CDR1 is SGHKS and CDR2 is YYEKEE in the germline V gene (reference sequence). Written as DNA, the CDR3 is TGTGCCAGCAGCTTGGGGGACTATTACACAGATACGCAGTATTTT. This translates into CASSLGDYYTDTQYF.

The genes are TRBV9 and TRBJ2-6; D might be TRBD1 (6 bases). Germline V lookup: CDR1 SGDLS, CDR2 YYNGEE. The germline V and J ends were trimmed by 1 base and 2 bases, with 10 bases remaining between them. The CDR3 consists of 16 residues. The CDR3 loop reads CASSVLGQPGANVLTF. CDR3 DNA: TGTGCCAGCAGCGTACTGGGACAACCTGGGGCCAACGTCCTGACTTTC.

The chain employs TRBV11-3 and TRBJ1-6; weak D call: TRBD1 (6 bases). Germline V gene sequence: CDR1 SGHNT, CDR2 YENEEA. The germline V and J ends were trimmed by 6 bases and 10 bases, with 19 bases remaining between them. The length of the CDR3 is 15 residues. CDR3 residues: CASRTGQTARSPLHF. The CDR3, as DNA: TGTGCCAGCAGAACAGGACAGACCGCACGATCACCCCTCCACTTT. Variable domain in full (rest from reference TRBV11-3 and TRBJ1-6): EAGVVQSPRYKIIEKKQPVAFWCNPISGHNTLYWYLQNLGQGPELLIRYENEEAVDDSQLPKDRFSAERLKGVDSTLKIQPAELGDSAVYLCASRTGQTARSPLHFGNGTRLTVT.

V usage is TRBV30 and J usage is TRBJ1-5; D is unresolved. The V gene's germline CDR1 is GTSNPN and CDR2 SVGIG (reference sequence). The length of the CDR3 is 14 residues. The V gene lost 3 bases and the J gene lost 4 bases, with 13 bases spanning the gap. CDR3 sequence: CAWSPEWSNQPQHF. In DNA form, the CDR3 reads TGTGCCTGGAGCCCAGAATGGTCAAATCAGCCCCAGCATTTT.

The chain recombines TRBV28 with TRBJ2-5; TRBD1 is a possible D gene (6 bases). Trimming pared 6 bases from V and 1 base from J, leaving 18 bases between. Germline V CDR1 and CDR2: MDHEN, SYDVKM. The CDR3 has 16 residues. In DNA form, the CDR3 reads TGTGCCAGCAGCCTCTGGGCAGGGGTAAGCCAAGAGACCCAGTACTTC. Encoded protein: CASSLWAGVSQETQYF.

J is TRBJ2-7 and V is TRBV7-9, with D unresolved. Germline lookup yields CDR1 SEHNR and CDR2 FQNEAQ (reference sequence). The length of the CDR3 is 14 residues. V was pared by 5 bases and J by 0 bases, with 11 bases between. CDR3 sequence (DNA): TGTGCCAGCAGCAAAGTACCGGGCTCCTACGAGCAGTACTTC. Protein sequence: CASSKVPGSYEQYF.

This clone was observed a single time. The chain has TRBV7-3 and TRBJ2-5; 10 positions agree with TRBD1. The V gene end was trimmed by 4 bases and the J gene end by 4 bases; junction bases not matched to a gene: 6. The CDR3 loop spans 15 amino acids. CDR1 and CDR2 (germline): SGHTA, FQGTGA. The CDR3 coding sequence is TGTGCCAGCAGCTCACGCCGGACAGGGGGAGAGACCCAGTACTTC. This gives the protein CASSSRRTGGETQYF.

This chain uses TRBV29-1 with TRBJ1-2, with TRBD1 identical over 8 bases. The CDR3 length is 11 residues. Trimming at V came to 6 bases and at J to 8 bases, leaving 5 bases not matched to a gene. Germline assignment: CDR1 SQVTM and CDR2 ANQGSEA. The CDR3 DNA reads TGCAGCGTGCAGGGGGCGGGAGGCTACACCTTC. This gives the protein CSVQGAGGYTF.

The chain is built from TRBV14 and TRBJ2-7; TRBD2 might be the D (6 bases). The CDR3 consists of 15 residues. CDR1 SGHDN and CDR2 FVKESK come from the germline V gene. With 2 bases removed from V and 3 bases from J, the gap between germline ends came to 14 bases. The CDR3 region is CASSQMQGGIYEQYF. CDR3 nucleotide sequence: TGTGCCAGCAGCCAAATGCAGGGAGGAATCTACGAGCAGTACTTC.

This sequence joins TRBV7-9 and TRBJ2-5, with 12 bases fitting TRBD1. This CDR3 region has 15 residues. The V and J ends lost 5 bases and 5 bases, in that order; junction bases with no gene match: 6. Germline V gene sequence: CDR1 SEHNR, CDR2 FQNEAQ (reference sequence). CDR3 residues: CASSPGTGGFETQYF. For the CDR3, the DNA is TGTGCCAGCAGCCCCGGGACAGGGGGCTTCGAGACCCAGTACTTC. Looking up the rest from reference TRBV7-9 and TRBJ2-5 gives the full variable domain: DTGVSQNPRHKITKRGQNVTFRCDPISEHNRLYWYRQTLGQGPEFLTYFQNEAQLEKSRLLSDRFSAERPKGSFSTLEIQRTEQGDSAMYLCASSPGTGGFETQYFGPGTRLLVL.

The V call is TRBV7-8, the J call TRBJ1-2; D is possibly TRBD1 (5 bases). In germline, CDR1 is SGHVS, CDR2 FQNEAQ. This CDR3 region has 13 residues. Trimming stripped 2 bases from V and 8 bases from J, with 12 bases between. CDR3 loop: CASSLLRGGGYTF. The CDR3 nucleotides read TGTGCCAGCAGCTTATTAAGGGGTGGAGGCTACACCTTC.

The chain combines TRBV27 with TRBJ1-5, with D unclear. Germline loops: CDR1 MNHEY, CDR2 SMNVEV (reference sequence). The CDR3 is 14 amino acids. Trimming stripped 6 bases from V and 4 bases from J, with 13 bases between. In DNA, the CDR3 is TGTGCCAGCAGACCTGGCAGCGGAAATCAGCCCCAGCATTTT. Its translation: CASRPGSGNQPQHF.

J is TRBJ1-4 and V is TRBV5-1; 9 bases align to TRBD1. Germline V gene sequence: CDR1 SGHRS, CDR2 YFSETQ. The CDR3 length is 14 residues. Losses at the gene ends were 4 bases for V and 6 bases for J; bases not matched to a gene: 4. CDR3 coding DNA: TGCGCCAGCAGCCTCCGGACAGGGGATGAAAAACTGTTTTTT. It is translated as CASSLRTGDEKLFF.

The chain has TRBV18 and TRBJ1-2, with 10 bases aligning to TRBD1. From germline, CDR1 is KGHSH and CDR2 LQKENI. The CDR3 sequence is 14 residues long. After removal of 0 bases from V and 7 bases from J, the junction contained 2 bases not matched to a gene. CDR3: CASSPPGTGAGYTF. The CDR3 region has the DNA TGTGCCAGCTCACCACCCGGGACAGGGGCTGGCTACACCTTC.

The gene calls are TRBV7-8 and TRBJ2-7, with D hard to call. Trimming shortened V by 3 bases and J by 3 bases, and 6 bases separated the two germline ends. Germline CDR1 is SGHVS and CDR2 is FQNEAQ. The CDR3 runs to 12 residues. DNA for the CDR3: TGTGCCAGCAGCTTGAGTGGCTACGAGCAGTACTTC. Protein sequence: CASSLSGYEQYF.

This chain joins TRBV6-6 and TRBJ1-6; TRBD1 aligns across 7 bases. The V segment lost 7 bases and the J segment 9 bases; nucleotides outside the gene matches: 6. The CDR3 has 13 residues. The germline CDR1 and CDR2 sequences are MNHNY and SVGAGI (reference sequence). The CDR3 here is CASTPTGTSPLHF. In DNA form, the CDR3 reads TGTGCCAGCACTCCGACAGGGACTTCACCCCTCCACTTT.

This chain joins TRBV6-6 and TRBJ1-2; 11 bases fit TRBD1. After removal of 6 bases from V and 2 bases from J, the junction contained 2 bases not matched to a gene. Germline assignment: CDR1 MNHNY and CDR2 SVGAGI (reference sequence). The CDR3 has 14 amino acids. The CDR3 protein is CASRDRGRNYGYTF. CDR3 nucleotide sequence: TGTGCCAGCAGGGACAGGGGGCGCAACTATGGCTACACCTTC.